This TCR beta chain was sequenced in a study of blood T cell repertoires in COVID-19. Study overall: Spain, Italy and the United States supplied samples that represented acute and convalescent COVID-19.

CDR3 length equals 14 residues. Trimming took off 3 bases at V and 3 bases at J, with 11 bases between the two ends. Per the germline V gene, CDR1 is SGHAT and CDR2 is FQDESV (reference sequence). Profiling relied on immunoSEQ multiplex PCR, and the TCRdb table lists in-frame clones only, not all of them. This sample has roughly 230,000 clones, with 85% to 95% found just once. This clone was found once. The rearrangement uses TRBV11-1 and TRBJ2-5; a possible D gene is TRBD1 (5 bases). Sequenced material: peripheral blood. This clonotype was obtained from a man younger than 45 with COVID-19, enrolled during active disease. This CDR3 is CASSFGRAKETQYF. The CDR3, as DNA: TGTGCCAGCAGCTTTGGCAGGGCAAAAGAGACCCAGTACTTC.